The 25 T cell receptor beta chains in this list originate from one sample, sequenced in a study of a mutant IDH1 vaccine in newly diagnosed glioma. Data came from immunoSEQ multiplex PCR; TCRdb stores just in-frame clones and leaves some out. The repertoire holds roughly 70,000 clones, roughly 84% seen once, with around 8.3% in the top ten. No antigen has been identified for these receptors. The time point here: week 11, during vaccination. A 20-mer mutant IDH1 peptide at 300 ug was injected subcutaneously with topical imiquimod. Sequenced material: PBMCs, taken from a glioma patient whose treatment included an IDH1 peptide vaccine. The receptors were sampled from a woman aged 45 to 65 with glioma.

This clone came up a few times. The rearrangement links TRBV5-1 to TRBJ1-1; possible D gene TRBD1, 6 bases. Per the germline V gene, CDR1 is SGHRS and CDR2 is YFSETQ. V lost 6 bases, J lost 0 bases, and 12 bases lay in between. The length of the CDR3 is 14 residues. CDR3 protein: CASKGGDLNTEAFF. CDR3 sequence (DNA): TGCGCCAGCAAAGGGGGGGATTTGAACACTGAAGCTTTCTTT.

This rearrangement joins TRBV6-1 to TRBJ1-2, with TRBD1 matching over 7 bases. Germline CDR1 MNHNS, CDR2 SASEGT. This CDR3 contains 13 residues. The V gene end was trimmed by 5 bases and the J gene end by 6 bases; junction bases not matched to a gene: 6. The CDR3 nucleotides are TGTGCCAGCAGTACATCGACAGGGAATGGCTACACCTTC. Translation: CASSTSTGNGYTF.

The chain has TRBV2 and TRBJ2-3; D not resolved. In germline, CDR1 is SNHLY, CDR2 FYNNEI. V was cut by 8 bases and J by 5 bases, with 14 bases left in between. This CDR3 comprises 13 residues. CDR3 coding DNA: TGTGCCAGCGAAGTTTCACGGAGAGATACGCAGTATTTT. Amino acids: CASEVSRRDTQYF.

The chain links TRBV2 to TRBJ2-7, with 7 bases matching TRBD1. The V and J ends lost 8 bases and 4 bases, in that order; junction bases with no gene match: 11. This CDR3 contains 14 residues. CDR1 and CDR2 (germline): SNHLY, FYNNEI. Here the CDR3 reads CASGHRGLLYEQYF. The CDR3 DNA follows: TGTGCCAGCGGCCACAGGGGATTGCTTTACGAGCAGTACTTC.

This CDR3 is CASSYLPNTEAFF. The CDR3 DNA reads as TGTGCCAGCAGTTACCTCCCGAACACTGAAGCTTTCTTT. This sequence joins TRBV6-5 and TRBJ1-1; no firm D call. CDR1 and CDR2 from the germline V gene are MNHEY and SVGAGI. CDR3 length equals 13 residues. V dropped 2 bases and J dropped 1 base, with 5 bases sitting between them.

The chain couples TRBV7-9 to TRBJ2-2, with no clear D. Between the trimmed V and J ends, which lost 3 bases and 1 base, there was a span of 6 bases. The germline CDR1 and CDR2 sequences are SEHNR and FQNEAQ (reference sequence). CDR3 length: 14 amino acids. For the CDR3, the DNA is TGTGCCAGCAGCTTTAGTCTGAACACCGGGGAGCTGTTTTTT. Translating it yields CASSFSLNTGELFF.

V is TRBV9 and J is TRBJ2-1, with D hard to call. This CDR3 spans 15 amino acids. Germline lookup yields CDR1 SGDLS and CDR2 YYNGEE. Trimming cost V 0 bases and J 6 bases, with 13 bases left between them. CDR3 DNA: TGTGCCAGCAGCGTAGGGTCCCTGAGGTTCAATGAGCAGTTCTTC. Its translation is CASSVGSLRFNEQFF.

CDR3 nucleotide sequence: TGTGCCAGCAGCCCTGGAGAAGATACGCAGTATTTT. This encodes CASSPGEDTQYF. The rearrangement joins TRBV7-3 to TRBJ2-3, with no clear D. Trimming cost V 5 bases and J 5 bases, with 8 bases left between them. The CDR3 has 12 residues. Germline values: CDR1 SGHTA, CDR2 FQGTGA.

The chain carries TRBV5-4 and TRBJ2-3; 14 bases align to TRBD2. The J segment lost 2 bases and the V segment lost 4 bases, leaving 3 bases of the junction unmatched. Germline assignment: CDR1 SGHNT and CDR2 YYREEE (reference sequence). The CDR3 has 16 residues. The CDR3 protein is CASSPGLAGVTDTQYF. DNA for the CDR3: TGTGCCAGCAGCCCGGGACTAGCGGGGGTCACAGATACGCAGTATTTT.

V gene TRBV19 combines with J gene TRBJ1-4; D perhaps matches TRBD1 (6 bases). CDR3 size: 17 residues. Germline V CDR1 and CDR2: LNHDA, SQIVND (reference sequence). Between the trimmed V and J ends, which lost 5 bases and 7 bases, there was a span of 23 bases. CDR3 residues: CASSVRHGGAMGEKLFF. CDR3 in DNA: TGTGCCAGTAGTGTACGACATGGGGGGGCGATGGGTGAAAAACTGTTTTTT.

This clone was recorded once. The chain employs TRBV4-1 and TRBJ2-3; TRBD2 might be the D (5 bases). The CDR3 runs to 16 residues. Germline V lookup: CDR1 MGHRA, CDR2 YSYEKL. Between the trimmed V and J ends, which lost 1 base and 5 bases, there was a span of 16 bases. CDR3 in amino acids: CASSQGSGPILDTQYF. The CDR3, as DNA: TGCGCCAGCAGCCAAGGCAGCGGACCCATCCTAGATACGCAGTATTTT.

The V gene is TRBV11-1, the J gene TRBJ1-2, with 8 bases identical to TRBD1. The CDR3 covers 12 residues. Germline V gene data show CDR1 as SGHAT and CDR2 as FQDESV (reference sequence). The junction had 4 bases not matched to a gene; V was cut back by 5 bases and J by 8 bases. Written as DNA, the CDR3 is TGTGCCAGCAGCCCGGACAGGGCGGGCTACACCTTC. Amino acid sequence: CASSPDRAGYTF.

The V and J genes are TRBV29-1 and TRBJ2-7; D tentatively reads TRBD1 or TRBD2 (6 bases each). Germline values: CDR1 SQVTM, CDR2 ANQGSEA. V shed 6 bases and J shed 4 bases, with 10 bases lying between them. The CDR3 spans 11 residues. CDR3 residues: CSVGGGYEQYF. DNA of the CDR3: TGCAGCGTGGGGGGCGGGTACGAGCAGTACTTC.

The chain combines TRBV10-3 with TRBJ1-1; TRBD1 is a possible D gene (5 bases). With 5 bases removed from V and 4 bases from J, the gap between germline ends came to 11 bases. Germline CDR1 is ENHRY and CDR2 is SYGVKD. The CDR3 is 13 amino acids. The CDR3 loop is CAISPTEFTEAFF. For the CDR3, the DNA is TGTGCCATCAGTCCGACAGAGTTCACTGAAGCTTTCTTT.

This clone is medium-sized (0.01 to 0.1%). This chain connects TRBV5-6 to TRBJ2-1; D ambiguous. The CDR3 consists of 11 residues. Between the trimmed V and J ends, which lost 4 bases and 10 bases, there was a span of 9 bases. Germline V gene lookup returns CDR1 SGHDT and CDR2 YYEEEE. CDR3 sequence reads: CASSKGWEQFF. CDR3 DNA sequence: TGTGCCAGCAGCAAGGGATGGGAGCAGTTCTTC. Supplemented by reference TRBV5-6 and TRBJ2-1, the full variable domain reads DAGVTQSPTHLIKTRGQQVTLRCSPKSGHDTVSWYQQALGQGPQFIFQYYEEEERQRGNFPDRFSGHQFPNYSSELNVNALLLGDSALYLCASSKGWEQFFGPGTRLTVL.

This chain joins TRBV19 and TRBJ2-7, with D perhaps given as TRBD1 or TRBD2 (6 bases each). The CDR3 contains 14 residues. Trimming took off 5 bases at V and 7 bases at J, with 18 bases between the two ends. Germline CDR1 and CDR2: LNHDA and SQIVND (reference sequence). In DNA form, the CDR3 reads TGTGCCAGTAGTTCCCCGGGACGGGGGCAGGAGCAGTACTTC. This translates into CASSSPGRGQEQYF.

The chain is built from TRBV7-8 and TRBJ1-6, with TRBD1 identical over 8 bases. Looked up from germline, CDR1 is SGHVS and CDR2 is FQNEAQ. V lost 5 bases and J lost 8; bases outside the gene matches: 8. The CDR3 is 15 residues long. CDR3 coding DNA: TGTGCCAGCAGCCCACCAGGACAGGGTCATTCACCCCTCCACTTT. It encodes CASSPPGQGHSPLHF. The variable domain in full, with the rest retrieved from reference TRBV7-8 and TRBJ1-6, is GAGVSQSPRYKVAKRGQDVALRCDPISGHVSLFWYQQALGQGPEFLTYFQNEAQLDKSGLPSDRFFAERPEGSVSTLKIQRTQQEDSAVYLCASSPPGQGHSPLHFGNGTRLTVT.

This clone was detected a few times. The rearrangement links TRBV30 to TRBJ1-2, with 8 bases fitting TRBD1. CDR3 length: 12 residues. The germline V gene has CDR1 GTSNPN and CDR2 SVGIG (reference sequence). V lost 3 bases to trimming and J lost 5 bases; unmatched junction nucleotides: 2. This CDR3 reads CAWRQGGYGYTF. Here the CDR3 DNA reads TGTGCCTGGAGACAGGGGGGTTATGGCTACACCTTC.

V is TRBV19 and J is TRBJ1-2; 11 nucleotides line up with TRBD1. The CDR3 length is 14 residues. Germline V lookup: CDR1 LNHDA, CDR2 SQIVND (reference sequence). V dropped 6 bases and J dropped 3; count of bases not matched to a gene: 3. The CDR3 is CASSWDRGDYGYTF. In nucleotides, the CDR3 is TGTGCCAGTAGCTGGGACAGGGGGGACTATGGCTACACCTTC.

The chain is built from TRBV11-2 and TRBJ1-2; tentative D call: TRBD1 (5 bases). V was pared by 3 bases and J by 5 bases, with 19 bases between. Germline CDR1 reads SGHAT; CDR2 reads FQNNGV. This CDR3 is built from 16 residues. The CDR3 DNA reads TGTGCCAGCAGCTTGACGCGCTTCGACAGTGTGTATGGCTACACCTTC. This gives the protein CASSLTRFDSVYGYTF.

This clone was counted a few times. This chain uses TRBV9 with TRBJ2-7; possibly TRBD2 for D (5 bases). Deletions cut 0 bases from V and 7 bases from J, with 17 bases between. Germline assignment: CDR1 SGDLS and CDR2 YYNGEE. The CDR3 is 15 residues long. CDR3: CASSVGTISTGEQYF. CDR3 DNA: TGTGCCAGCAGCGTAGGGACCATCTCGACGGGGGAGCAGTACTTC.

The V call is TRBV27, the J call TRBJ1-1; 11 nucleotides line up with TRBD1. This CDR3 region has 17 residues. The V gene's germline CDR1 is MNHEY and CDR2 SMNVEV (reference sequence). The J segment lost 0 bases and the V segment lost 3 bases, leaving 6 bases of the junction unmatched. The CDR3 DNA reads TGTGCCAGCAGTTTCGGACAGGGGGCGATGGTGAACACTGAAGCTTTCTTT. Translated: CASSFGQGAMVNTEAFF.

This clone was recorded a few times. The chain has TRBV2 and TRBJ1-1; TRBD1 agrees at 8 bases. Germline assignment: CDR1 SNHLY and CDR2 FYNNEI. This CDR3 spans 16 amino acids. The V and J ends lost 8 bases and 1 base, in that order; junction bases with no gene match: 12. The CDR3, as DNA: TGTGCCAGCCCGTCGCGGACAGGGTCAAGGAACACTGAAGCTTTCTTT. It codes for CASPSRTGSRNTEAFF.

This clone was counted between two and nine times. The V and J genes are TRBV30 and TRBJ1-4, with D unclear. The CDR3 has 12 residues. Trimming stripped 0 bases from V and 8 bases from J, with 7 bases between. Germline V gives CDR1 GTSNPN, CDR2 SVGIG (reference sequence). The CDR3 loop reads CAWSVVGEKLFF. For the CDR3, the DNA is TGTGCCTGGAGTGTAGTGGGCGAAAAACTGTTTTTT.

This chain links TRBV5-1 with TRBJ2-5; D gene uncertain. Per the germline V gene, CDR1 is SGHRS and CDR2 is YFSETQ. The CDR3 covers 11 residues. The V end lost 7 bases, the J end lost 2 bases, and 6 bases lay between the germline ends. The CDR3 here is CASALQETQYF. The CDR3 coding sequence is TGCGCCAGCGCTTTACAAGAGACCCAGTACTTC.